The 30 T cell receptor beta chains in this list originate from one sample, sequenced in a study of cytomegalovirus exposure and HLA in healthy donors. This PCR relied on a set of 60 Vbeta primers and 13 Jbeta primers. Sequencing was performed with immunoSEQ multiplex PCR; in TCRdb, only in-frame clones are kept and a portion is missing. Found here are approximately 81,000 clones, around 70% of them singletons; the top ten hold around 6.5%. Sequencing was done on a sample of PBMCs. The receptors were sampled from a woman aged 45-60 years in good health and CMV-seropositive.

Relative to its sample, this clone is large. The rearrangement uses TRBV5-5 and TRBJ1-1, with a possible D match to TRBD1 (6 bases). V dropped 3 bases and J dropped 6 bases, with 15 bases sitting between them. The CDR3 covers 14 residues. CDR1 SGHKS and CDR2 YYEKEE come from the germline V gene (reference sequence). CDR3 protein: CASSYRTAAAEAFF. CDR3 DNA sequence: TGTGCCAGCAGCTACCGGACAGCCGCAGCTGAAGCTTTCTTT.

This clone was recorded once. This CDR3 is CASSPGWESNQPQHF. The CDR3 nucleotides are TGCGCCAGCAGCCCCGGTTGGGAGAGCAATCAGCCCCAGCATTTT. The rearrangement uses TRBV4-1 and TRBJ1-5; unclear D gene. Trimming removed 4 bases at V and 1 base at J, with 11 bases between. Per germline, CDR1 MGHRA and CDR2 YSYEKL. The CDR3 length is 15 residues.

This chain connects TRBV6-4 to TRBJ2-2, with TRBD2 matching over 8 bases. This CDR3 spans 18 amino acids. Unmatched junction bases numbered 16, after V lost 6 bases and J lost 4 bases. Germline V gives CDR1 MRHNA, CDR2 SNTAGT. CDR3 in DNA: TGTGCCAGCAGCGACCTTGGGACTAGAGGGGCGAGCACCGGGGAGCTGTTTTTT. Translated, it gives CASSDLGTRGASTGELFF.

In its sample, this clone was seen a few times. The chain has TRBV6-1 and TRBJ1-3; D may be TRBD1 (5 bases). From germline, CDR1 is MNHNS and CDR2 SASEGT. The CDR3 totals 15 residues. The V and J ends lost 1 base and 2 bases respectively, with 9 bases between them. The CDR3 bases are TGTGCCAGCAGTGAAGGTACAGGTCCTGGAAACACCATATATTTT. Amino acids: CASSEGTGPGNTIYF.

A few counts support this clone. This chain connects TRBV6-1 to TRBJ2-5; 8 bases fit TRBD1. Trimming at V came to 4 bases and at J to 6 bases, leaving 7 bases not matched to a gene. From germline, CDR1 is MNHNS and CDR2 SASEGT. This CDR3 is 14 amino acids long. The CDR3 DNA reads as TGTGCCAGCAGTGGAGGACAGGGAGCAAAGACCCAGTACTTC. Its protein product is CASSGGQGAKTQYF.

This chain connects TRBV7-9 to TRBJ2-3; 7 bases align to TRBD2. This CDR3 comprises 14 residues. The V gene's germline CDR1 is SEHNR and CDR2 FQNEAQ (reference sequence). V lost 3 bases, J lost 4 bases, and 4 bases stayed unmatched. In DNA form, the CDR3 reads TGTGCCAGCAGCTTGGCGGGAGAGTCAGATACGCAGTATTTT. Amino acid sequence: CASSLAGESDTQYF. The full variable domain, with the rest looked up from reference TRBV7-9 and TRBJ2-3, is DTGVSQNPRHKITKRGQNVTFRCDPISEHNRLYWYRQTLGQGPEFLTYFQNEAQLEKSRLLSDRFSAERPKGSFSTLEIQRTEQGDSAMYLCASSLAGESDTQYFGPGTRLTVL.

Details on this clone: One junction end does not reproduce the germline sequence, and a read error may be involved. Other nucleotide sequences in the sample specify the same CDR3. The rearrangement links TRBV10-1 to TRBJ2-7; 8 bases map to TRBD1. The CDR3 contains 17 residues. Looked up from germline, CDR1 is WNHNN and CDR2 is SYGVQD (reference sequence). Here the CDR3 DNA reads TGCGCCAGCGTACTTCTGAGCAGGGGGCAGATGGCCTACGAACAGTACTTC. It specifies CASVLLSRGQMAYEQYF.

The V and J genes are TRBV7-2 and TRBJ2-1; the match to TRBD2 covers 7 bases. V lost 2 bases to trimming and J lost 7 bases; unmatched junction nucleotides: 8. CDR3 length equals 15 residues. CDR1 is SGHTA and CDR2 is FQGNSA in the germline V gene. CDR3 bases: TGTGCCAGCAGCTTACGAAGCGGGACGGGAAATGAGCAGTTCTTC. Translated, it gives CASSLRSGTGNEQFF.

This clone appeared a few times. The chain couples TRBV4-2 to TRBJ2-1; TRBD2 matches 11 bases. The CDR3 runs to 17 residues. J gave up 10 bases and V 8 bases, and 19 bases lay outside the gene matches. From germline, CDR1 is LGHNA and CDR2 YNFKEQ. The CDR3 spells CASGPGLAATSNREQFF. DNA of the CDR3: TGTGCCAGCGGACCGGGACTAGCGGCAACGTCCAACAGGGAGCAGTTCTTC.

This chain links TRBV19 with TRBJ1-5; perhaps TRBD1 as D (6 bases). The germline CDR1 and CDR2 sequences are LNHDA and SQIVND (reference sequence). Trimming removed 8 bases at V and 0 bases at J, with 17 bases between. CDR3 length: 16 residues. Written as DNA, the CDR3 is TGTGCCAGTGGGGACGTAGGGGGTTATAGCAATCAGCCCCAGCATTTT. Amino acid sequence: CASGDVGGYSNQPQHF.

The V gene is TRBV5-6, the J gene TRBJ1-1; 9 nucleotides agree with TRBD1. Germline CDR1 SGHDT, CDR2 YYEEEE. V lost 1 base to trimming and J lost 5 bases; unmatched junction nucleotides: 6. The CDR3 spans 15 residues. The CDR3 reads CASSLWGQGTTEAFF. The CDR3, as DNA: TGTGCCAGCAGCTTGTGGGGACAGGGAACGACTGAAGCTTTCTTT.

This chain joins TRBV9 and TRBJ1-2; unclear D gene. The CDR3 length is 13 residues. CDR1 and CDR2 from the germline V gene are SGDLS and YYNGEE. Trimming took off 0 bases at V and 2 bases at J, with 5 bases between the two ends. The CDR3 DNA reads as TGTGCCAGCAGCGTAGAAGCAAACTATGGCTACACCTTC. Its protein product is CASSVEANYGYTF.

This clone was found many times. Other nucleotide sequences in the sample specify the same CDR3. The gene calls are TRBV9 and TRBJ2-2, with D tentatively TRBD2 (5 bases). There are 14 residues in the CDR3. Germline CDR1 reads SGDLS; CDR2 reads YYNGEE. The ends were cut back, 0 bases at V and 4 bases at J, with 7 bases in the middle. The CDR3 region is CASSVGGGTGELFF. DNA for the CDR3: TGTGCCAGCAGCGTAGGTGGAGGCACCGGGGAGCTGTTTTTT.

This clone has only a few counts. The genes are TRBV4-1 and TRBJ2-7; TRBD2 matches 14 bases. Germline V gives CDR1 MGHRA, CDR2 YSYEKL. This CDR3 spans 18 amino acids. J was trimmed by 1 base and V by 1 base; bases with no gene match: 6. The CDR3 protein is CASSQAGTSGSGSYEQYF. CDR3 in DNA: TGCGCCAGCAGCCAAGCCGGGACTAGCGGGAGTGGTTCCTACGAGCAGTACTTC.

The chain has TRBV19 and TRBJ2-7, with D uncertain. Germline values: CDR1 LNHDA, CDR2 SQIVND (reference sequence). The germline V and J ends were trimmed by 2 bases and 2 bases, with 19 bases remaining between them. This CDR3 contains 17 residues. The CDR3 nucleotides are TGTGCCAGTAGTATAACCCTTGGTCGATCACTCCCCTACGAGCAGTACTTC. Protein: CASSITLGRSLPYEQYF.

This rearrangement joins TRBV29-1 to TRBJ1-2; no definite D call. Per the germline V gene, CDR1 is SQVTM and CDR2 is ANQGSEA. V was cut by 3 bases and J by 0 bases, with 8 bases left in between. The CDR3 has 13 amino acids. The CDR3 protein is CSVEAVTNYGYTF. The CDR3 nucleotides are TGCAGCGTTGAGGCAGTCACTAACTATGGCTACACCTTC. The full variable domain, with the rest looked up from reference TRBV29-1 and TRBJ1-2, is SAVISQKPSRDICQRGTSLTIQCQVDSQVTMMFWYRQQPGQSLTLIATANQGSEATYESGFVIDKFPISRPNLTFSTLTVSNMSPEDSSIYLCSVEAVTNYGYTFGSGTRLTVV.

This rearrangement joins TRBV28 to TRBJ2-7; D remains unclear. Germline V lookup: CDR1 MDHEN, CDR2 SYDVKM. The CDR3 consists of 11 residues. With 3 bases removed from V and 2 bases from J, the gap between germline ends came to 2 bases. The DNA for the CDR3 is TGTGCCAGCAGTTTCGCCTACGAGCAGTACTTC. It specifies CASSFAYEQYF.

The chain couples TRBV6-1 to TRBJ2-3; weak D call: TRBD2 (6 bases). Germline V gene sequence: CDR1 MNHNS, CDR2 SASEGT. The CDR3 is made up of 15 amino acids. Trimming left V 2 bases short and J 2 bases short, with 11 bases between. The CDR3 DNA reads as TGTGCCAGCAGTGAACGGGAGCCCCCCACAGATACGCAGTATTTT. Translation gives CASSEREPPTDTQYF.

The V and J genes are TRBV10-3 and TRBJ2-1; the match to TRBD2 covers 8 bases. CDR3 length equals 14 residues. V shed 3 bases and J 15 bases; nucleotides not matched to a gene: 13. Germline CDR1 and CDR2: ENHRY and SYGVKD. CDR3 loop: CAISENREGRVLFF. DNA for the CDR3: TGTGCCATCAGTGAAAATCGGGAGGGCCGGGTTTTGTTCTTC.

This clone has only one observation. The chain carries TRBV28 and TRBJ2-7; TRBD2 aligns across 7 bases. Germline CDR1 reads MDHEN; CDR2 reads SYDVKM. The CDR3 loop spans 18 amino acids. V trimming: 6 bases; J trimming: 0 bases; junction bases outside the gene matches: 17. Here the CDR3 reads CASRTSGLRRISSYEQYF. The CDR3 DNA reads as TGTGCCAGCAGGACTTCGGGACTACGACGTATTTCCTCCTACGAGCAGTACTTC. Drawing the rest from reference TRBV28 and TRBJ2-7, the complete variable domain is DVKVTQSSRYLVKRTGEKVFLECVQDMDHENMFWYRQDPGLGLRLIYFSYDVKMKEKGDIPEGYSVSREKKERFSLILESASTNQTSMYLCASRTSGLRRISSYEQYFGPGTRLTVT.

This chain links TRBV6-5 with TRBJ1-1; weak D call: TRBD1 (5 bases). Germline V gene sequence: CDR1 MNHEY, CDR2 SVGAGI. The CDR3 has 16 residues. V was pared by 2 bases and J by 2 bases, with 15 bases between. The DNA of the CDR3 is TGTGCCAGCAGTTACGCCGACGTAGGGGTCAACACTGAAGCTTTCTTT. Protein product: CASSYADVGVNTEAFF.

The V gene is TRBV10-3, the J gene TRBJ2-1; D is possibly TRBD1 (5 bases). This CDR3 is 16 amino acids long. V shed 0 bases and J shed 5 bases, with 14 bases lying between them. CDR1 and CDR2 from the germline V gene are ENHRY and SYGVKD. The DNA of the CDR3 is TGTGCCATCAGTGAGTCTCGTAGGGGCTTGGACAATGAGCAGTTCTTC. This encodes CAISESRRGLDNEQFF.

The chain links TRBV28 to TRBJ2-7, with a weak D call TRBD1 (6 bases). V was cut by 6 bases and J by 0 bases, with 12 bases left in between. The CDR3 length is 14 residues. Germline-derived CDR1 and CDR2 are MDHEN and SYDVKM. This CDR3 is CASRLRTASYEQYF. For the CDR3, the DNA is TGTGCCAGCAGGCTGAGGACAGCCTCCTACGAGCAGTACTTC.

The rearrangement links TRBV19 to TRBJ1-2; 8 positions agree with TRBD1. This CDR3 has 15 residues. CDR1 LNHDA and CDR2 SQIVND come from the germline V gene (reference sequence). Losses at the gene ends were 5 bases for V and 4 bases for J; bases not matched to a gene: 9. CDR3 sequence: CASSPGTGTGYGYTF. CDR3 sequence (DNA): TGTGCCAGTAGTCCGGGGACAGGCACAGGCTATGGCTACACCTTC.

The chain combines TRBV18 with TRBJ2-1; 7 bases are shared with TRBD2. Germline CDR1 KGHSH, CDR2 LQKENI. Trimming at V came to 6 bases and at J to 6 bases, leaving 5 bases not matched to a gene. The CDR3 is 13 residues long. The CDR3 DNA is TGTGCCAGCTCGCGGGGGACCCCCAATGAGCAGTTCTTC. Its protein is CASSRGTPNEQFF.

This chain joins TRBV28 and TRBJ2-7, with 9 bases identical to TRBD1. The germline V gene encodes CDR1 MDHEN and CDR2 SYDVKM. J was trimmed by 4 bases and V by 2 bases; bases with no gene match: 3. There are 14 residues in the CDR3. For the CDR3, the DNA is TGTGCCAGCAGTTTACCGACAGGGGGTTACGAGCAGTACTTC. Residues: CASSLPTGGYEQYF.

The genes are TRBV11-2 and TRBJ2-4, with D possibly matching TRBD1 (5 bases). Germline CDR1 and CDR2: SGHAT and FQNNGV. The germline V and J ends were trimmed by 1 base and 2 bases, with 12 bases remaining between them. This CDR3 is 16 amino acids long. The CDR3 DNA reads TGTGCCAGCAGCTTAGTAAGGGGCGCACCCAAAAACATTCAGTACTTC. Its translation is CASSLVRGAPKNIQYF.

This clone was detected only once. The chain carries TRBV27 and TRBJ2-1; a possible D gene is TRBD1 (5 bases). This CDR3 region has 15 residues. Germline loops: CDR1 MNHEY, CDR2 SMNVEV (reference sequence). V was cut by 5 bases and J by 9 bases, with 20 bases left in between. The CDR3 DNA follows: TGTGCCAGCAGTACGCTAGGGGCGGAAAGGGTTGAGCAGTTCTTC. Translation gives CASSTLGAERVEQFF.

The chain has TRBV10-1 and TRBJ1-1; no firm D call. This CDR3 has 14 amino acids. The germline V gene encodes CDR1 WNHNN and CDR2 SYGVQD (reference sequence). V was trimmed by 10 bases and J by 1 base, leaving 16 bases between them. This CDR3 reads CANLPPGRNTEAFF. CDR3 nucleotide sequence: TGCGCCAACCTCCCCCCCGGGAGGAACACTGAAGCTTTCTTT.

The chain's CDR3 is CASSQFPGDEQFF. The CDR3 nucleotides read TGTGCCAGCAGCCAATTCCCGGGAGATGAGCAGTTCTTC. The chain recombines TRBV14 with TRBJ2-1, with D possibly TRBD2 on 6 matching bases. Germline V gene sequence: CDR1 SGHDN, CDR2 FVKESK. V was cut by 2 bases and J by 8 bases, with 10 bases left in between. This CDR3 comprises 13 residues.